This T cell receptor beta chain was recorded in a study of T cells after posttransplantation cyclophosphamide. General study points: Later blood repertoires were often dominated by clones from the donor CD8+ memory compartment.

Generated by immunoSEQ multiplex PCR, the TCRdb table keeps only in-frame clones and is missing some. The repertoire consists of fewer than 60,000 clones, with roughly 94% occurring once and the leading ten covering roughly 3.1%. The V end lost 4 bases, the J end lost 2 bases, and 14 bases lay between the germline ends. This CDR3 has 14 amino acids. CDR1 is GTSNPN, CDR2 SVGIG, per germline (reference sequence). This clone appeared a few times. Its matching antigen is unknown. This related bone marrow graft donor gave peripheral blood on the day of marrow donation. The TCR was taken from a woman aged 25 to 39 in good health and a related stem cell transplant donor. The rearrangement joins TRBV30 to TRBJ1-2; possibly TRBD1 for D (5 bases). The sequencing sample was made of PBMCs. The CDR3 nucleotides read TGTGCCTGGACCCTTGGGAGGGGAAACTATGGCTACACCTTC. Protein: CAWTLGRGNYGYTF.